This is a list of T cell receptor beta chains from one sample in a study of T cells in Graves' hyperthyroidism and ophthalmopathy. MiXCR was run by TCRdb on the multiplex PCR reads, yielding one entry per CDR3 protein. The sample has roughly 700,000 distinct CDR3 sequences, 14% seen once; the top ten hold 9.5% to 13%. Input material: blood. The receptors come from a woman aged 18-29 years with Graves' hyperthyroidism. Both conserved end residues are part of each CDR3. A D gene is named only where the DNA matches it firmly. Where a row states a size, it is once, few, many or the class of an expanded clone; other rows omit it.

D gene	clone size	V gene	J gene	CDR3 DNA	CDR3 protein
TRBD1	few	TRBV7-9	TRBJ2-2	TGTGCCAGCAGCTCGGCAGGGGGGAACACCGGGGAGCTGTTTTTT	CASSSAGGNTGELFF
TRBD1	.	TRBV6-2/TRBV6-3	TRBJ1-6	TGTGCCAGCGGCGAACCAGACAGGGCCGCCTTTGTTATCCACTTT	CASGEPDRAAFVIHF
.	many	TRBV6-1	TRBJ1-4	TGTGCCAGCAGTTTGGAACAAAGTAATGAAAAACTGTTTTTT	CASSLEQSNEKLFF
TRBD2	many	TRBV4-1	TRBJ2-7	TGCGCCAGCAGCCAAGCAGCGGGAGCCTACGAGCAGTACTTC	CASSQAAGAYEQYF
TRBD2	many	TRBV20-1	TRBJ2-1	TGCAGTGCTAGAAGGACTAGCCTTCACAATGAGCAGTTCTTC	CSARRTSLHNEQFF
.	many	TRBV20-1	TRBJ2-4	TGCAGTGCTAGATCCGGGCACGGAGCCAAAAACATTCAGTACTTC	CSARSGHGAKNIQYF
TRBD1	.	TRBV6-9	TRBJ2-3	TGTGCCAGCAGTTCACGTGCAGGGACAGTATTCACAGATACGCAGTATTTT	CASSSRAGTVFTDTQYF
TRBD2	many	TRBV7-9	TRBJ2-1	TGTGCCAGCAGCCGCGGGAGGGCCTCCTACAATGAGCAGTTCTTC	CASSRGRASYNEQFF
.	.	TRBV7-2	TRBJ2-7	TGTGCCAGCAGCGGGAAGCGGGTGGGCTCCTACGAGCAGTACTTC	CASSGKRVGSYEQYF
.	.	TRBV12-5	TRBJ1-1	TGTGCTAGTGGTTTGGCCGGGACTGCAGGCACTGAAGCTTCCTTT	CASGLAGTAGTEASF
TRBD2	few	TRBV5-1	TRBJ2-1	TGCCCTCGCCGGGGGGGGGACCGTGAGCAGTTCTTC	CPRRGGDREQFF
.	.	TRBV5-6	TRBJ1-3	TGTGCCAGCAGCCGCTGGGGACCTGGAAACACCATATATTTT	CASSRWGPGNTIYF
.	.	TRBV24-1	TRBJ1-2	TGTGCCACCAGTGATGATGACGGGTATGGCTACACCTTC	CATSDDDGYGYTF
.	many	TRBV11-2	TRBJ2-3	TGTGCCAGCAGCTTAAGCCGGACCACCGATACGCAGTATTTT	CASSLSRTTDTQYF
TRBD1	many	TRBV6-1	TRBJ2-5	TGTGCCAGCAGTGATTTTACCGGGACAGGGGAAGAGACCCAGTACTTC	CASSDFTGTGEETQYF
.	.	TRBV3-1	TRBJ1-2	TGTGCCAGCAGCCAGGCCTTGGGCTACACCTTC	CASSQALGYTF
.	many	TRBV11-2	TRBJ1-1	TGTGCCAGTGTTAGGGGCCCGAAGGACACTGAAGCTTTCTTT	CASVRGPKDTEAFF
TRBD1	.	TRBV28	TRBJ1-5	TGTGCCAGCAGTCCACCTACCACCGGACAGGGGTTGGATCAGCCCCAGCATTTT	CASSPPTTGQGLDQPQHF
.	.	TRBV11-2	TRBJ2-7	TGTGCCAGCAGCTTGTCTGTGAGTTGGGGCACTACCCCGGGGTACGAGCAGTACTTC	CASSLSVSWGTTPGYEQYF
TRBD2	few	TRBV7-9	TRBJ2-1	TGTGCCGTACTAAGTCCAGCGGGAGGCAATGAGCAGTTCTTC	CAVLSPAGGNEQFF
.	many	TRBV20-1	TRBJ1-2	TGCAGTGTTAACCAGGGTACTAGAACCTATGGCTACACCTTC	CSVNQGTRTYGYTF
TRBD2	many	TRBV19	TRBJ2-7	TGTGCCAGTAGTCCTTGGACTAGCGGAAATTACGAGCAGTACTTC	CASSPWTSGNYEQYF
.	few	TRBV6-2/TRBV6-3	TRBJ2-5	TGTGCCAGCAGAGATCATTACGGATTAGAGACCCAGTACTTC	CASRDHYGLETQYF
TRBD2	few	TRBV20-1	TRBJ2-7	TGCAGTGCTAGCGATAGCGGGAGGGCGACGGTTTACGAGCAGTACTTC	CSASDSGRATVYEQYF
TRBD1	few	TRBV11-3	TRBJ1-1	TGTGCCAGCAGCGCACTGGACAGGGGGATCACTGAAGCTTTCTTT	CASSALDRGITEAFF
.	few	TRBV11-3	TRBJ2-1	TGTGCCAGCAGTTCAGAGGGCTCCTACAATGAGCAGTTCTTC	CASSSEGSYNEQFF
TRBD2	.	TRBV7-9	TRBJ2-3	TGTGCCAGCAGAGGCGGGGGGACCACAGATACGCAGTATTTT	CASRGGGTTDTQYF